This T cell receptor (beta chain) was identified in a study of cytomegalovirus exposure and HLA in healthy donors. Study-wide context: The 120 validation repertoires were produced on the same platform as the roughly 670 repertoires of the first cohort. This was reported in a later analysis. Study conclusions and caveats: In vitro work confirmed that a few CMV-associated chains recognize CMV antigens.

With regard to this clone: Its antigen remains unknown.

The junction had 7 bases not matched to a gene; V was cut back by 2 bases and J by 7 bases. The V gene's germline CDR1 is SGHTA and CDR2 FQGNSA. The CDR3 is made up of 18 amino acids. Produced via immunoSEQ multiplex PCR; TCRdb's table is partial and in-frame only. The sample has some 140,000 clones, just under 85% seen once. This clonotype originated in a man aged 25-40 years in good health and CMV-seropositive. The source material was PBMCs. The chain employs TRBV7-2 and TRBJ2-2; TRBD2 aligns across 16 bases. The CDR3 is CASSLFGTSGGAGGELFF. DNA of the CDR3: TGTGCCAGCAGCTTATTCGGGACTAGCGGGGGGGCAGGCGGGGAGCTGTTTTTT.